The present T cell receptor beta chain was sequenced within a study of T-cell reconstitution after alpha-beta-depleted transplantation in children. CDR1 and CDR2 from the germline V gene are SGHRS and YFSETQ. This CDR3 has 13 amino acids. Trimming took 1 base from V and 6 from J, leaving 8 bases between them. Unique molecular identifiers were built into the TCRbeta library. TCRdb reanalysed the PCR reads using MiXCR and keeps one entry per CDR3 protein. In the table there are 350,000 to 500,000 distinct CDR3 sequences, around two fifths of which are singletons. The clonotype comes from a girl aged 2 to 10 with aplastic anemia, due to receive a stem cell transplant. The rearrangement joins TRBV5-1 to TRBJ1-5; D gene ambiguous. The sample here was PBMCs, taken before TCRalphabeta/CD19-depleted stem cell transplant. CDR3 residues: CASSLFGTQPQHF. In DNA, the CDR3 is TGCGCCAGCAGCTTGTTCGGCACTCAGCCCCAGCATTTT.